Detailed here is one T cell receptor (beta chain). This CDR3 is 14 amino acids long. Trimming cost V 7 bases and J 10 bases; bases outside gene matches: 13. The germline V gene encodes CDR1 MNHEY and CDR2 SMNVEV (reference sequence). The source material, RNA transcripts, was used to amplify TCR beta CDR3 regions. HTBI primers were used for first-round RT-PCR of the TCR CDR3. TCRdb used MiXCR to reprocess the multiplex PCR reads, holding one entry per CDR3 protein. Here the sample spans fewer than 400,000 distinct CDR3 sequences, approximately 25% being singletons. The sample originates from a study of T cells in Graves' hyperthyroidism and ophthalmopathy. Study information: Specimen type is peripheral blood, collected at initial diagnosis prior to any treatment.

PBMCs stemmed from 10 ml fresh peripheral blood. This chain links TRBV27 with TRBJ2-1; 7 bases agree with TRBD1. The TCR originated in a man aged 45-65 years with Graves' hyperthyroidism. Sequencing used blood. The CDR3 here is CASKGEPTGFEQFF. The CDR3 bases are TGTGCCAGCAAGGGGGAACCGACAGGGTTCGAGCAGTTCTTC.